These 6 T cell receptor beta chains were all obtained from the same sample, sequenced in a study of blood T cell repertoires in COVID-19. Sequencing used immunoSEQ multiplex PCR; TCRdb keeps in-frame clones, though not all of them. The sample lists 350,000 to 450,000 clones, nearly 90% occurring once. Sequencing was performed on PBMCs or T cells enriched from blood (not recorded which). These receptors were obtained from a woman in her twenties or thirties who had recovered from COVID-19.

The chain is built from TRBV5-4 and TRBJ2-3; 9 bases are shared with TRBD1. The CDR3 covers 14 residues. After removal of 7 bases from V and 3 bases from J, the junction contained 6 bases not matched to a gene. Germline V gives CDR1 SGHNT, CDR2 YYREEE (reference sequence). CDR3 region: CASQRQGVTDTQYF. In nucleotides, the CDR3 is TGTGCCAGCCAAAGACAGGGGGTAACAGATACGCAGTATTTT.

The chain carries TRBV9 and TRBJ2-7; D ambiguous. Germline CDR1 and CDR2: SGDLS and YYNGEE. This CDR3 has 11 amino acids. V was cut by 0 bases and J by 6 bases, with 4 bases left in between. The CDR3 reads CASSVGGEQYF. The DNA of the CDR3 is TGTGCCAGCAGCGTAGGCGGCGAGCAGTACTTC. The full variable domain, with the rest looked up from reference TRBV9 and TRBJ2-7, is DSGVTQTPKHLITATGQRVTLRCSPRSGDLSVYWYQQSLDQGLQFLIQYYNGEERAKGNILERFSAQQFPDLHSELNLSSLELGDSALYFCASSVGGEQYFGPGTRLTVT.

The V and J genes are TRBV5-1 and TRBJ1-1; the D gene is possibly TRBD1 (6 bases). CDR1 SGHRS and CDR2 YFSETQ come from the germline V gene. This CDR3 is 15 amino acids long. Trimming pared 2 bases from V and 0 bases from J, leaving 11 bases between. The CDR3 protein is CASSLPGTLNTEAFF. CDR3 DNA: TGCGCCAGCAGCTTACCCGGGACATTGAACACTGAAGCTTTCTTT. The full variable domain, its missing parts supplied by reference TRBV5-1 and TRBJ1-1, is KAGVTQTPRYLIKTRGQQVTLSCSPISGHRSVSWYQQTPGQGLQFLFEYFSETQRNKGNFPGRFSGRQFSNSRSEMNVSTLELGDSALYLCASSLPGTLNTEAFFGQGTRLTVV.

CDR3 residues: CASRTGTVTDTQYF. The CDR3 nucleotides read TGTGCCAGCAGGACCGGGACAGTCACAGATACGCAGTATTTT. The V and J genes are TRBV2 and TRBJ2-3, with 7 bases that match TRBD1. This CDR3 is built from 14 residues. Trimming cost V 6 bases and J 2 bases; bases outside gene matches: 5. Germline CDR1 is SNHLY and CDR2 is FYNNEI.

The chain recombines TRBV6-5 with TRBJ1-4; perhaps TRBD1 as D (6 bases). Germline CDR1 and CDR2: MNHEY and SVGAGI. This CDR3 spans 16 amino acids. V lost 4 bases and J 8 bases, leaving 20 bases between the germline ends. CDR3 protein: CASSSQIQGRGEKLFF. The CDR3 DNA reads as TGTGCCAGCAGTTCCCAGATACAGGGAAGAGGGGAAAAACTGTTTTTT.

A single count supports this clone. The chain couples TRBV12-3 or TRBV12-4 to TRBJ2-7; D unclear. The V and J ends lost 5 bases and 3 bases respectively, with 11 bases between them. The CDR3 has 13 amino acids. The CDR3 DNA follows: TGTGCCAGCAGTGTCACCGACTTCTACGAGCAGTACTTC. It yields the protein CASSVTDFYEQYF.